This T cell receptor beta chain was sequenced for a study of blood T cells in healthy people across ages. Study results and limitations: Higher naive T cell percentage went strongly together with higher TCR beta diversity.

For the second PCR, which ran for about 6 to 11 cycles, a sample-barcoded 5' primer and a J-beta primer mix were used. From the 5' RACE reads, TCRdb called clonotypes with MiXCR, one entry per CDR3 protein. This table has around 1,000,000 distinct CDR3 sequences, roughly two fifths appearing once. CDR1 and CDR2 (germline): LGHNA, YSLEER. This CDR3 is 19 amino acids long. Samples each had at least 5 micrograms of total RNA extracted. About this clonotype itself: Its antigen remains unknown.

V is TRBV4-3 and J is TRBJ2-1, with 9 bases fitting TRBD1. The J call is doubtful: the DNA matches TRBJ2-7 better. The sequence was obtained from a man younger than 35 in good health. The specimen sequenced was blood. The CDR3 region is CASSQGYRGRGRSYNEQYF. For the CDR3, the DNA is TGCGCCAGCAGCCAAGGGTACAGGGGGCGGGGACGCTCCTACAATGAGCAGTACTTC.